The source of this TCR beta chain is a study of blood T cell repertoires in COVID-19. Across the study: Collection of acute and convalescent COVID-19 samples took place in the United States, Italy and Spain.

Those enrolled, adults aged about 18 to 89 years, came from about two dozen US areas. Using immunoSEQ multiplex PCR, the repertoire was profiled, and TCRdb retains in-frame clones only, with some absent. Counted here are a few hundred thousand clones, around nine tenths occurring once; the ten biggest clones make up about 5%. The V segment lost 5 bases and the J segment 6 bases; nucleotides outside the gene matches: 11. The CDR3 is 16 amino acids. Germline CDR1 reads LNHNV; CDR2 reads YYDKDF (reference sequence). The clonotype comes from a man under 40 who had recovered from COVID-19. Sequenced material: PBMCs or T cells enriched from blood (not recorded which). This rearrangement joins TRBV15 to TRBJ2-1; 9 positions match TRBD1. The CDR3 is CATSGIRDREGNEQFF. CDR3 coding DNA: TGTGCCACCAGCGGTATCCGGGACAGGGAGGGCAATGAGCAGTTCTTC. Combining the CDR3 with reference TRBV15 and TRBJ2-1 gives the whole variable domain DAMVIQNPRYQVTQFGKPVTLSCSQTLNHNVMYWYQQKSSQAPKLLFHYYDKDFNNEADTPDNFQSRRPNTSFCFLDIRSPGLGDTAMYLCATSGIRDREGNEQFFGPGTRLTVL.